Below are 32 T cell receptor beta chains sequenced from a single sample in a study of cytomegalovirus exposure and HLA in healthy donors. 60 Vbeta and 13 Jbeta primers were used in PCR. The protocol was immunoSEQ multiplex PCR, while the TCRdb copy is restricted to in-frame clones and leaves out a portion. The profile shows more than 150,000 clones, 65% to 85% of them singletons. Sequenced material: PBMCs. Receptors originate from a woman between 45 and 65 years old in good health and CMV-seropositive.

The chain joins TRBV29-1 to TRBJ2-1, with 7 positions matching TRBD1. The CDR3 length is 12 residues. V shed 8 bases and J 5 bases; nucleotides not matched to a gene: 6. The germline gives CDR1 SQVTM, CDR2 ANQGSEA. CDR3 sequence: CSTRDSHNEQFF. CDR3 DNA: TGCAGCACCCGGGACAGTCACAATGAGCAGTTCTTC.

This clone has just a few counts. One junction end does not reproduce the germline sequence, and a read error may be involved. The CDR3 loop is CGWRAPYNEQFF. In nucleotides, the CDR3 is TGCGGATGGAGGGCGCCCTACAATGAGCAGTTCTTC. The chain couples TRBV30 to TRBJ2-1; TRBD2 is a possible D gene (6 bases). This CDR3 region has 12 residues. Germline V CDR1 and CDR2: GTSNPN, SVGIG (reference sequence).

The chain employs TRBV6-5 and TRBJ1-4; 7 nucleotides align to TRBD1. Germline V gene sequence: CDR1 MNHEY, CDR2 SVGAGI. Trimming removed 0 bases from V and 7 bases from J; junction bases left unmatched: 5. The CDR3 is 15 residues long. CDR3 in DNA: TGTGCCAGCAGTTACTCGAACCAGGGGGGTGAAAAACTGTTTTTT. Translated: CASSYSNQGGEKLFF.

V usage is TRBV7-2 and J usage is TRBJ1-1; no definite D call. The CDR3 loop spans 16 amino acids. CDR1 is SGHTA, CDR2 FQGNSA, per germline. The germline V and J ends were trimmed by 5 bases and 1 base, with 17 bases remaining between them. The CDR3 here is CASSLNSGRTNTEAFF. The CDR3 coding sequence is TGTGCCAGCAGCCTCAATTCCGGGAGAACGAACACTGAAGCTTTCTTT.

The chain combines TRBV7-9 with TRBJ2-1, with a possible D match to TRBD2 (7 bases). Germline loops: CDR1 SEHNR, CDR2 FQNEAQ (reference sequence). Trimming removed 5 bases at V and 12 bases at J, with 20 bases between. This CDR3 has 14 amino acids. The CDR3 DNA reads as TGTGCCAGCAGCGCTCTGGGGGGCGGGAGACGGCAGTTCTTC. This encodes CASSALGGGRRQFF.

The chain links TRBV7-2 to TRBJ1-2, with 9 positions matching TRBD1. CDR3 size: 17 residues. The V segment lost 0 bases and the J segment 1 base; nucleotides outside the gene matches: 6. Per the germline V gene, CDR1 is SGHTA and CDR2 is FQGNSA. The CDR3 sequence is CASSLALGTGNNYGYTF. The CDR3 DNA reads TGTGCCAGCAGCTTAGCGCTGGGGACAGGGAATAACTATGGCTACACCTTC. Variable domain in full (rest from reference TRBV7-2 and TRBJ1-2): GAGVSQSPSNKVTEKGKDVELRCDPISGHTALYWYRQSLGQGLEFLIYFQGNSAPDKSGLPSDRFSAERTGGSVSTLTIQRTQQEDSAVYLCASSLALGTGNNYGYTFGSGTRLTVV.

The V and J genes are TRBV6-5 and TRBJ1-1; 10 nucleotides align to TRBD1. V lost 5 bases and J lost 6; bases outside the gene matches: 3. The length of the CDR3 is 13 residues. Germline values: CDR1 MNHEY, CDR2 SVGAGI. CDR3 sequence (DNA): TGTGCCAGCAGTAGACAGGGGGCCGCTGAAGCTTTCTTT. Its protein is CASSRQGAAEAFF.

The chain employs TRBV18 and TRBJ1-1; D is perhaps TRBD1 (5 bases). The length of the CDR3 is 14 residues. Germline V gene sequence: CDR1 KGHSH, CDR2 LQKENI. V lost 2 bases to trimming and J lost 1 base, with 8 bases between them. This chain's CDR3 is CASSPARANTEAFF. The CDR3 nucleotides read TGTGCCAGCTCACCAGCCAGGGCGAACACTGAAGCTTTCTTT.

The chain uses TRBV11-2 and TRBJ1-2, with no clear D. The CDR3 spans 12 residues. V lost 1 base to trimming and J lost 8 bases, with 8 bases between them. CDR1 and CDR2 (germline): SGHAT, FQNNGV. CDR3 nucleotide sequence: TGTGCCAGCAGCTTAGCGATAAGCGGCTACACCTTC. Its translation is CASSLAISGYTF.

This rearrangement joins TRBV6-1 to TRBJ1-1; D gene unclear. The V and J ends lost 6 bases and 5 bases respectively, with 16 bases between them. In germline, CDR1 is MNHNS, CDR2 SASEGT. This CDR3 spans 14 amino acids. In DNA form, the CDR3 reads TGTGCCAGCAGCGCAGTCGGGGAATGGACTGAAGCTTTCTTT. Its translation is CASSAVGEWTEAFF.

The chain uses TRBV7-8 and TRBJ1-2, with D unresolved. The CDR3 is 15 residues long. The V and J ends lost 1 base and 0 bases respectively, with 9 bases between them. Germline V gene data show CDR1 as SGHVS and CDR2 as FQNEAQ. This chain's CDR3 is CASSLGTEANYGYTF. CDR3 sequence (DNA): TGTGCCAGCAGCTTAGGAACGGAGGCTAACTATGGCTACACCTTC.

J is TRBJ1-4 and V is TRBV5-8, with D tentatively TRBD1 (6 bases). CDR1 is SGHTS and CDR2 is YDEGEE in the germline V gene. The CDR3 extends over 16 amino acids. The V end was cut by 4 bases, the J end by 5 bases, with 18 bases between. The CDR3 here is CASSSWGAGRNEKLFF. Here the CDR3 DNA reads TGTGCCAGCAGCAGCTGGGGGGCCGGGAGGAATGAAAAACTGTTTTTT.

The chain carries TRBV7-8 and TRBJ1-1; tentatively, D is TRBD1 (5 bases). V lost 8 bases and J lost 8, with 15 bases in between. Per the germline V gene, CDR1 is SGHVS and CDR2 is FQNEAQ. The CDR3 covers 12 residues. In DNA form, the CDR3 reads TGTGCCAGCTTGCGGGGACCAAGGGAAGCTTTCTTT. Protein product: CASLRGPREAFF.

This clone was seen a single time. The chain joins TRBV15 to TRBJ1-5, with D maybe TRBD1 (6 bases). The germline V gene encodes CDR1 LNHNV and CDR2 YYDKDF (reference sequence). The V gene lost 0 bases and the J gene lost 0 bases, with 12 bases spanning the gap. This CDR3 is 17 amino acids long. The chain's CDR3 is CATSRDRVGASNQPQHF. The CDR3 DNA reads TGTGCCACCAGCAGAGATAGGGTGGGGGCTAGCAATCAGCCCCAGCATTTT.

This chain uses TRBV4-3 with TRBJ2-7; D is perhaps TRBD2 (5 bases). Germline V gene data show CDR1 as LGHNA and CDR2 as YSLEER. V was trimmed by 1 base and J by 12 bases, leaving 25 bases between them. The CDR3 consists of 16 residues. CDR3 DNA: TGCGCCAGCAGCCAAGTGTTGAGGGTGGAGGTGGGCAAGCGGTACTTC. This gives the protein CASSQVLRVEVGKRYF.

This rearrangement joins TRBV5-1 to TRBJ2-7; 8 positions agree with TRBD1. V trimming: 3 bases; J trimming: 7 bases; junction bases outside the gene matches: 6. Germline CDR1 SGHRS, CDR2 YFSETQ. The CDR3 runs 13 residues. The CDR3 DNA follows: TGCGCCAGCAGCTCAGACAGGGGCACAGAGCAGTACTTC. It specifies CASSSDRGTEQYF.

This sequence joins TRBV6-5 and TRBJ1-6; 10 bases line up with TRBD1. The CDR3 has 16 amino acids. Germline lookup yields CDR1 MNHEY and CDR2 SVGAGI. J was trimmed by 8 bases and V by 2 bases; bases with no gene match: 6. The CDR3, as DNA: TGTGCCAGCAGTTACGATCGCGGGACAGGGGATTCACCCCTCCACTTT. This sequence encodes CASSYDRGTGDSPLHF.

The chain couples TRBV30 to TRBJ1-2; 9 bases are a match to TRBD1. The V gene's germline CDR1 is GTSNPN and CDR2 SVGIG (reference sequence). The length of the CDR3 is 16 residues. With V trimmed by 3 bases and J by 6 bases, 14 bases remained unmatched. The CDR3 is CAWRFGDRALPHGYTF. In DNA, the CDR3 is TGTGCCTGGAGATTTGGGGACAGGGCCCTTCCCCATGGCTACACCTTC.

This clone was counted once. This chain connects TRBV2 to TRBJ1-4, with D possibly being TRBD1 (5 bases). Trimming removed 5 bases at V and 11 bases at J, with 24 bases between. The CDR3 consists of 16 residues. Germline values: CDR1 SNHLY, CDR2 FYNNEI. CDR3 DNA sequence: TGTGCCAGCAGTCCCTCCGCGCTGGGGGTTGGGAGGAAACTGTTTTTT. This translates into CASSPSALGVGRKLFF.

The V gene is TRBV18, the J gene TRBJ1-1; tentatively, D is TRBD1 (5 bases). Trimming removed 1 base at V and 1 base at J, with 10 bases between. The CDR3 length is 15 residues. Looked up from germline, CDR1 is KGHSH and CDR2 is LQKENI. Written as DNA, the CDR3 is TGTGCCAGCTCACCACGTGACGGGGGGAACACTGAAGCTTTCTTT. This encodes CASSPRDGGNTEAFF.

The chain is built from TRBV6-5 and TRBJ2-1, with 8 positions matching TRBD2. Germline V CDR1 and CDR2: MNHEY, SVGAGI. This CDR3 is 13 amino acids long. The CDR3 nucleotides read TGTTCTACCGTGGCGGGGGGTTACAATGAGCAGTTCTTC. It translates to CSTVAGGYNEQFF.

This clone was counted a single time. This chain uses TRBV5-4 with TRBJ2-4; the D gene is possibly TRBD1 (6 bases). The germline V and J ends were trimmed by 3 bases and 9 bases, with 13 bases remaining between them. Per the germline V gene, CDR1 is SGHNT and CDR2 is YYREEE (reference sequence). The CDR3 is made up of 13 amino acids. The CDR3 DNA reads TGTGCCAGCAGCTCGGACAGCCAGGGCATTCAGTACTTC. Translation: CASSSDSQGIQYF.

This chain connects TRBV4-2 to TRBJ2-1, with a tentative D call TRBD2 (6 bases). CDR1 and CDR2 (germline): LGHNA, YNFKEQ. V gave up 0 bases and J gave up 2 bases, with 17 bases separating them. The CDR3 sequence is 18 residues long. The CDR3 here is CASSQELGLSGTYNEQFF. In DNA form, the CDR3 reads TGTGCCAGCAGCCAAGAATTGGGACTCAGCGGCACCTACAATGAGCAGTTCTTC.

This clone occurred a few times. This rearrangement joins TRBV4-2 to TRBJ1-2, with 10 positions matching TRBD1. V lost 4 bases to trimming and J lost 8 bases; unmatched junction nucleotides: 10. The CDR3 covers 15 residues. From germline, CDR1 is LGHNA and CDR2 YNFKEQ. CDR3 amino acids: CASSLDRGSNGGYTF. The CDR3 DNA reads as TGTGCCAGCAGCCTGGACAGGGGGAGTAACGGGGGCTACACCTTC.

A remark on this clone: Compared with germline, one end of the junction differs, possibly owing to a read error. V gene TRBV5-4 combines with J gene TRBJ1-1; D is perhaps TRBD1 (5 bases). CDR1 SGHNT and CDR2 YYREEE come from the germline V gene (reference sequence). There are 17 residues in the CDR3. The CDR3 loop is CASSRLSSGVVNAEAFF. Here the CDR3 DNA reads TGTGCCAGCAGCCGTCTGTCCTCGGGGGTGGTGAACGCTGAAGCTTTCTTT.

The chain has TRBV7-8 and TRBJ2-1, with D possibly being TRBD1 (6 bases). With 1 base removed from V and 4 bases from J, the gap between germline ends came to 14 bases. The CDR3 spans 16 residues. Germline CDR1 and CDR2: SGHVS and FQNEAQ. The CDR3 nucleotides read TGTGCCAGCAGCTTAGTGACAGGTTGGGGATACAATGAGCAGTTCTTC. Its translation is CASSLVTGWGYNEQFF.

The rearrangement links TRBV5-1 to TRBJ1-4; 7 bases fit TRBD1. V lost 3 bases, J lost 8 bases, and 4 bases stayed unmatched. The CDR3 covers 13 residues. CDR1 and CDR2 from the germline V gene are SGHRS and YFSETQ. The CDR3 nucleotides are TGCGCCAGCAGCTCGGACAGGTTCGAAAAACTGTTTTTT. It is translated as CASSSDRFEKLFF. Using reference TRBV5-1 and TRBJ1-4 for the parts outside the CDR3, the full variable domain is KAGVTQTPRYLIKTRGQQVTLSCSPISGHRSVSWYQQTPGQGLQFLFEYFSETQRNKGNFPGRFSGRQFSNSRSEMNVSTLELGDSALYLCASSSDRFEKLFFGSGTQLSVL.

This rearrangement joins TRBV9 to TRBJ1-1; D is undetermined. Germline loops: CDR1 SGDLS, CDR2 YYNGEE. The CDR3 has 14 amino acids. The ends were cut back, 0 bases at V and 2 bases at J, with 8 bases in the middle. This CDR3 reads CASSVDTLNTEAFF. The CDR3 DNA is TGTGCCAGCAGCGTAGATACACTAAACACTGAAGCTTTCTTT.

The chain uses TRBV6-5 and TRBJ2-6; D gene ambiguous. Germline CDR1 reads MNHEY; CDR2 reads SVGAGI. CDR3 size: 14 residues. Trimming took 4 bases from V and 0 from J, leaving 4 bases between them. CDR3 protein: CASSSLSGANVLTF. In DNA, the CDR3 is TGTGCCAGCAGTTCTCTCTCTGGGGCCAACGTCCTGACTTTC.

This sequence joins TRBV5-4 and TRBJ2-1; D possibly corresponds to TRBD2 (7 bases). V lost 6 bases, J lost 8 bases, and 18 bases lay in between. In germline, CDR1 is SGHNT, CDR2 YYREEE (reference sequence). The CDR3 spans 14 residues. CDR3 nucleotides: TGTGCCAGCACCGCCCGGGGGGCCGGAGATGAGCAGTTCTTC. Protein product: CASTARGAGDEQFF.

In regard to this clone: At one boundary the junction diverges from the germline segment, which might be a read error. The chain carries TRBV6-1 and TRBJ2-6; maybe TRBD1 (5 bases). The CDR3 sequence is 16 residues long. CDR1 MNHNS and CDR2 SASEGT come from the germline V gene. In DNA form, the CDR3 reads TGTGCCAGCAGTGAAGTTGTGTACTCTGGGGCCAACGGCCTGACTTTC. Its protein is CASSEVVYSGANGLTF.

The chain employs TRBV4-3 and TRBJ2-1; TRBD2 aligns across 11 bases. V shed 5 bases, J shed 10 bases, and the junction held 10 bases outside the gene matches. CDR3 length: 15 residues. Germline V gene data show CDR1 as LGHNA and CDR2 as YSLEER. The CDR3 DNA reads as TGCGCCAGCAGCTCCGGAGGTAGCGGGGGGGCGGAGCAGTTCTTC. This codes for CASSSGGSGGAEQFF.